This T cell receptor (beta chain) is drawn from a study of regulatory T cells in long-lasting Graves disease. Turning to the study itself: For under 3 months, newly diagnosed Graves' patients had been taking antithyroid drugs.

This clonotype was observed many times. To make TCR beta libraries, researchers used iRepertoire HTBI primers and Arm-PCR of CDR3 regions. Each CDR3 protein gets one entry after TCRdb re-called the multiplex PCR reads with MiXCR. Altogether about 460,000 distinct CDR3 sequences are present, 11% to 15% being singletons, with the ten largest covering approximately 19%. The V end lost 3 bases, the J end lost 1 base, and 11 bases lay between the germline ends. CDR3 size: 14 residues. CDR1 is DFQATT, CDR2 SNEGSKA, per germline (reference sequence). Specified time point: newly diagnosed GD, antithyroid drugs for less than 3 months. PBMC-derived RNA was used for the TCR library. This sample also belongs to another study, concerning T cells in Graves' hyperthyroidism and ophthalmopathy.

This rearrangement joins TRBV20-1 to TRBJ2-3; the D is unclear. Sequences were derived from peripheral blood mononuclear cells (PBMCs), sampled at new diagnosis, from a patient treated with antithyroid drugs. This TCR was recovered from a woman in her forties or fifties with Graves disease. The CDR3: CSASRGFRTDTQYF. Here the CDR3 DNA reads TGCAGTGCTAGCCGCGGTTTTCGCACAGATACGCAGTATTTT.